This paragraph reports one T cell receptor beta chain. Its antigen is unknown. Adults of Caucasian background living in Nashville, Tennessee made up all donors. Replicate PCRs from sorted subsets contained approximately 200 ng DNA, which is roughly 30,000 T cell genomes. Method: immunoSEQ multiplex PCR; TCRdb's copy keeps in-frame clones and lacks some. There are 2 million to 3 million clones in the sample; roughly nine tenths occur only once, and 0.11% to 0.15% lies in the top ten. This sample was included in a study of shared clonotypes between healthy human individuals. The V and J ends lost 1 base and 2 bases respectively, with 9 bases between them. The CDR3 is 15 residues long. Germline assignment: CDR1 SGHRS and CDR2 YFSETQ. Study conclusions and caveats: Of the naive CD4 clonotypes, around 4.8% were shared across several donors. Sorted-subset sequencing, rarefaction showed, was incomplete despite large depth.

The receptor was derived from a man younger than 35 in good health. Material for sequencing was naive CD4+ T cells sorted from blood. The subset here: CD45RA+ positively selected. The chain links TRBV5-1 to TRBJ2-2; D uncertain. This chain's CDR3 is CASSLWGTNTGELFF. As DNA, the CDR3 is TGCGCCAGCAGCTTGTGGGGTACTAACACCGGGGAGCTGTTTTTT.